This T cell receptor (beta chain) was recovered during a study of cytomegalovirus exposure and HLA in healthy donors. This PCR relied on a set of 60 Vbeta primers and 13 Jbeta primers. Libraries were prepared by immunoSEQ multiplex PCR; TCRdb keeps only in-frame clonotypes and omits some of them. Counted here are more than 100,000 clones, roughly 66% occurring once; the ten biggest clones make up around 3.5%. This CDR3 region has 15 residues. Germline V lookup: CDR1 MDHEN, CDR2 SYDVKM. Trimming removed 5 bases at V and 0 bases at J, with 14 bases between. The clonotype was recovered from a woman aged 50 to 60 in good health and CMV-seronegative. The chain couples TRBV28 to TRBJ2-7; maybe TRBD2 (7 bases). Sample: PBMCs. DNA of the CDR3: TGTGCCAGCAGTCTGGGGGGCGGGAGCTCCTACGAGCAGTACTTC. Amino acid sequence: CASSLGGGSSYEQYF.